Here is one T cell receptor beta chain with its context. Its matching antigen is unknown. The CDR3 sequence is 14 residues long. Germline CDR1 and CDR2: SGHTA and FQGNSA. With 1 base clipped from V and 5 bases from J, the junction kept 2 bases outside the gene matches. The sample is drawn from a study of T cell responses to AZD1222 COVID-19 vaccine. Study-wide points: Per reports, nearly half of all spike-specific TCRs target regions that are unmutated in variants.

Profiled with immunoSEQ multiplex PCR; TCRdb holds only in-frame clones, not every one. The table shows 120,000 or so clones, with about 90% occurring only once. The sequence was collected from an adult in good health. Sample: peripheral blood, taken on day 0 of AZD1222 vaccination. This rearrangement joins TRBV7-2 to TRBJ2-7; 10 bases match TRBD2. CDR3 nucleotides: TGTGCCAGCAGCTTAGGAGCGGGGGGGAACGAGCAGTACTTC. Its translation: CASSLGAGGNEQYF.